This entry concerns a single TCR beta chain. Sequenced by immunoSEQ multiplex PCR; TCRdb stores in-frame clones only, minus some. Here the sample spans tens of thousands of clones, more than 70% being singletons. This specimen comes from a study of blood T cell repertoires in COVID-19. What was sequenced was peripheral blood. This clonotype was sampled from a man aged 30 to 45 with COVID-19, enrolled during active disease.

The CDR3 protein is CASSQESRRGYEQYF. Written as DNA, the CDR3 is TGCGCCAGCAGCCAAGAGTCCAGGAGGGGCTACGAGCAGTACTTC. The chain carries TRBV4-1 and TRBJ2-7; D might be TRBD2 (6 bases). Germline CDR1 MGHRA, CDR2 YSYEKL. Trimming cost V 0 bases and J 3 bases, with 12 bases left between them. The CDR3 is 15 residues long.